This T cell receptor (beta chain) was captured in a study of type 1 regulatory T cells. This CDR3 has 15 amino acids. Germline lookup yields CDR1 SGHKS and CDR2 YYEKEE (reference sequence). Trimming stripped 2 bases from V and 1 base from J, with 10 bases between. With respect to this clonotype: Its antigen remains unidentified.

TCRdb used MiXCR to reprocess the reads, holding one entry per CDR3 protein. The sample consists of roughly 67,000 distinct CDR3 sequences, 63% of them appearing once. This chain connects TRBV5-5 to TRBJ1-5; D perhaps matches TRBD1 (6 bases). The source material was cultured T cells, either the whole culture or a sorted T cell fraction (not recorded which). The subset: Tr1-enriched cell product generated in vitro against host alloantigens. This clonotype originated in a human donor in good health. The CDR3 sequence: CASSFSQGSNQPQHF. In DNA form, the CDR3 reads TGTGCCAGCAGCTTCAGTCAGGGGAGCAATCAGCCCCAGCATTTT.